A single TCR beta chain is shown here with its context. The data belong to a study of blood T cell repertoires in COVID-19. Study background: From the United States, Italy and Spain came samples of acute and convalescent COVID-19. Sample material is recorded as cDNA or gDNA derived from T cells, B-cell-depleted T cells, or PBMCs.

Study processing details: Reference gene primer amplification in the assay estimated nucleated cell counts. The method was immunoSEQ multiplex PCR; TCRdb's version includes in-frame clones alone and lacks a portion of them. D and trimming were read from the DNA, whereas the V and J calls and clone size are those reported in that table. This sample has 250,000 or so clones, with over 90% found just once. The source of this sequence is a man aged 25 to 40 with COVID-19, enrolled during active disease. The material sequenced was peripheral blood.

CDR3 sequence reads: CASSQNRGLPSEQYF. The CDR3, as DNA: TGTGCCAGCAGCCAAAACAGGGGACTCCCCTCCGAGCAGTACTTC. The rearrangement joins TRBV7-9 to TRBJ2-7, with a possible D match to TRBD1 (7 bases). Per the germline V gene, CDR1 is SEHNR and CDR2 is FQNEAQ (reference sequence). V was shortened by 5 bases and J by 6 bases, with 20 bases between the two germline ends. There are 15 residues in the CDR3.